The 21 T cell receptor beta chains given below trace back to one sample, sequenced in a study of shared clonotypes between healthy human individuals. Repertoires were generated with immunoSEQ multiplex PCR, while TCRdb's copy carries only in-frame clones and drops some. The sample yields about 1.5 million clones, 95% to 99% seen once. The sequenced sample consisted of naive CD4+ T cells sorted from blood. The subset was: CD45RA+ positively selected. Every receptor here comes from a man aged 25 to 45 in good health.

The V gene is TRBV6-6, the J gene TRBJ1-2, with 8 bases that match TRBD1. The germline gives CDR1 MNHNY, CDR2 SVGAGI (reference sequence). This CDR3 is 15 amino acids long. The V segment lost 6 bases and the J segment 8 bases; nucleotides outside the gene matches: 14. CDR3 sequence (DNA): TGTGCCAGCAGGCAACGAAGGACAGGGTTTGAGGGCTACACCTTC. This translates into CASRQRRTGFEGYTF.

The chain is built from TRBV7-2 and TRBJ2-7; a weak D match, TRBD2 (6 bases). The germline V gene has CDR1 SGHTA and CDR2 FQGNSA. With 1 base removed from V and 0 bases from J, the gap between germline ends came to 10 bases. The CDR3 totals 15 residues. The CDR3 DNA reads TGTGCCAGCAGCTTAGTCATCGGGAGCTCCTACGAGCAGTACTTC. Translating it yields CASSLVIGSSYEQYF.

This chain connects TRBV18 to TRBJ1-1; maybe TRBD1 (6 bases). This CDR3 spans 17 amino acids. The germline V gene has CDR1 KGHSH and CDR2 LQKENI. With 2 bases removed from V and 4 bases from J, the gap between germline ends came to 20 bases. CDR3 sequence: CASSPVRGSTGGTEAFF. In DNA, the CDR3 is TGTGCCAGCTCACCAGTCAGGGGCTCGACGGGTGGCACTGAAGCTTTCTTT.

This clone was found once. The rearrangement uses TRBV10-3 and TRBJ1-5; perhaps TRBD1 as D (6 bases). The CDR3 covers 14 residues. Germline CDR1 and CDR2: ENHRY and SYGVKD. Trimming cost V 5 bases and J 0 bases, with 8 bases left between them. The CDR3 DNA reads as TGTGCCATCAGTAGGACAGATAGCAATCAGCCCCAGCATTTT. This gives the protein CAISRTDSNQPQHF.

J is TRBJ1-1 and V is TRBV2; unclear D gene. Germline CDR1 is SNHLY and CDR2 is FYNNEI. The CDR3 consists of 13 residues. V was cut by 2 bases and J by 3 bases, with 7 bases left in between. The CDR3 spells CASSESEYTEAFF. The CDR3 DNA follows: TGTGCCAGCAGTGAATCTGAGTACACTGAAGCTTTCTTT.

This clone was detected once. The DNA for the CDR3 is TGTGCCAGTAAAGGGGGCACAGATACGCAGTATTTT. Residues: CASKGGTDTQYF. The chain is built from TRBV19 and TRBJ2-3; possible D gene TRBD1, 5 bases. With 7 bases removed from V and 1 base from J, the gap between germline ends came to 6 bases. This CDR3 is built from 12 residues. Germline V gene data show CDR1 as LNHDA and CDR2 as SQIVND (reference sequence).

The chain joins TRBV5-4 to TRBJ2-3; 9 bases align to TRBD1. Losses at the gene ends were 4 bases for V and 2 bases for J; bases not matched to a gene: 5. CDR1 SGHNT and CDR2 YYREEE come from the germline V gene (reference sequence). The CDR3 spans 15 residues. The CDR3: CASSKDRGFTDTQYF. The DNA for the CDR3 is TGTGCCAGCAGCAAGGACAGGGGCTTCACAGATACGCAGTATTTT.

The CDR3 spells CASSLGGQGQETQYF. The CDR3 DNA reads as TGTGCCAGCAGCTTAGGCGGACAGGGCCAAGAGACCCAGTACTTC. The chain couples TRBV11-2 to TRBJ2-5, with TRBD1 identical over 8 bases. Germline V gene lookup returns CDR1 SGHAT and CDR2 FQNNGV. The trim removed 1 base at V and 1 base at J, leaving 2 bases unmatched. The CDR3 contains 15 residues.

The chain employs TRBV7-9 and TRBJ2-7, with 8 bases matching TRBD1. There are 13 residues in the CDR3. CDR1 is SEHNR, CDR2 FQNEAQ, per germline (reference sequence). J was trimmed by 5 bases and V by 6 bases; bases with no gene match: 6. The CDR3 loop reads CASSGQGGHEQYF. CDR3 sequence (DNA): TGTGCCAGCAGTGGACAGGGAGGCCACGAGCAGTACTTC.

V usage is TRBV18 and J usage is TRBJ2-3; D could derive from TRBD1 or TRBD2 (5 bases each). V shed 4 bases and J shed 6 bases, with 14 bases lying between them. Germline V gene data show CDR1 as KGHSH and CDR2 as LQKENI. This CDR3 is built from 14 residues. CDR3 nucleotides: TGTGCCAGCTCACTGGGGACGCGAATGGATACGCAGTATTTT. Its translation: CASSLGTRMDTQYF.

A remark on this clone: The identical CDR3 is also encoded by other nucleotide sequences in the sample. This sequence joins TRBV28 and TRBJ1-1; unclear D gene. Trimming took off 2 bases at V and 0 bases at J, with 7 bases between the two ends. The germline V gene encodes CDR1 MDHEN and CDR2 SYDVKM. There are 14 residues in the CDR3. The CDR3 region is CASSLGSLNTEAFF. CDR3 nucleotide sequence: TGTGCCAGCAGTTTAGGCAGTCTGAACACTGAAGCTTTCTTT.

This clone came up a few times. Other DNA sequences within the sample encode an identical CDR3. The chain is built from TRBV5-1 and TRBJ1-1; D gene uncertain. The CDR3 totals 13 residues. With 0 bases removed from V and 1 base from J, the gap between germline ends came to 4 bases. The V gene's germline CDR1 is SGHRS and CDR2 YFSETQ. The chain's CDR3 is CASSLAANTEAFF. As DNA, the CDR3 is TGCGCCAGCAGCTTGGCAGCGAACACTGAAGCTTTCTTT.

CDR3 amino acids: CASSRRQGSSYEQYF. DNA for the CDR3: TGTGCCAGCAGCCGTCGACAGGGAAGCTCCTACGAGCAGTACTTC. The V and J genes are TRBV6-6 and TRBJ2-7, with TRBD1 identical over 7 bases. The ends lost 6 bases at V and 0 bases at J; junction bases unmatched: 8. Germline CDR1 is MNHNY and CDR2 is SVGAGI (reference sequence). The CDR3 is 15 amino acids.

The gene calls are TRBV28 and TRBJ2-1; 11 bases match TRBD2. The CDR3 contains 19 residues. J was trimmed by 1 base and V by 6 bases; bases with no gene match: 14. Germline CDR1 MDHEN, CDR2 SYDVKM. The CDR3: CASRNRELAGVWSYNEQFF. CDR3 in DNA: TGTGCCAGCAGGAACCGTGAACTAGCGGGGGTTTGGTCCTACAATGAGCAGTTCTTC. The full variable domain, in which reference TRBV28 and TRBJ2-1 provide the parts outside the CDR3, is DVKVTQSSRYLVKRTGEKVFLECVQDMDHENMFWYRQDPGLGLRLIYFSYDVKMKEKGDIPEGYSVSREKKERFSLILESASTNQTSMYLCASRNRELAGVWSYNEQFFGPGTRLTVL.

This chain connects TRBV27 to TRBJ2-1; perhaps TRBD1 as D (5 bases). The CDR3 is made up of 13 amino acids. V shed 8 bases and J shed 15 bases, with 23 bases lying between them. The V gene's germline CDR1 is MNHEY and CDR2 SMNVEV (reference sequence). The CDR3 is CASRDLPRSRGFF. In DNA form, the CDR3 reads TGTGCCAGCCGTGACCTTCCTAGATCTAGGGGGTTCTTC.

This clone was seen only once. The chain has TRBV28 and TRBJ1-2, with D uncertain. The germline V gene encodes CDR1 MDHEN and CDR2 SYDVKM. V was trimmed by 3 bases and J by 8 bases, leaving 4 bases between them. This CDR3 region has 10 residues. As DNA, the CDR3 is TGTGCCAGCAGTTTCGAAGGCTACACCTTC. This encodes CASSFEGYTF.

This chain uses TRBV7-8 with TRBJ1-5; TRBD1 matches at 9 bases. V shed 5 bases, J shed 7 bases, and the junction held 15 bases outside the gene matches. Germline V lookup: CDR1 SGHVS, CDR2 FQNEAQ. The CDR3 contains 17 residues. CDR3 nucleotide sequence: TGTGCCAGCAGCGCCCTAGTTTGGACAGGGGTAGTCCAGCCCCAGCATTTT. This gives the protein CASSALVWTGVVQPQHF.

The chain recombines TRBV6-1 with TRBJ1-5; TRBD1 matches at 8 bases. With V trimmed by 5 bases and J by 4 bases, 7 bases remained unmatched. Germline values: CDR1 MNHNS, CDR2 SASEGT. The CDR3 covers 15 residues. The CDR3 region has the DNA TGTGCCAGCAGTCTTCGGACAGGGAGAAATCAGCCCCAGCATTTT. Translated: CASSLRTGRNQPQHF.

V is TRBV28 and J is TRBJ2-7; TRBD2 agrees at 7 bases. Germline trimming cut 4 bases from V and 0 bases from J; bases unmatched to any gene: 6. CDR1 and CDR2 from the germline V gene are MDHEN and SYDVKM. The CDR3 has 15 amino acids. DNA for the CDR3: TGTGCCAGCAGTTGGGCTAGCGGAAGCTCCTACGAGCAGTACTTC. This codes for CASSWASGSSYEQYF. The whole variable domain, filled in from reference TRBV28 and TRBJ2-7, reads DVKVTQSSRYLVKRTGEKVFLECVQDMDHENMFWYRQDPGLGLRLIYFSYDVKMKEKGDIPEGYSVSREKKERFSLILESASTNQTSMYLCASSWASGSSYEQYFGPGTRLTVT.

As DNA, the CDR3 is TGTGCCAGCAGCACTCAACCCGGACTAGCGGGAATCGAGCAGTTCTTC. Residues: CASSTQPGLAGIEQFF. The V and J genes are TRBV7-3 and TRBJ2-1; 12 bases match TRBD2. V lost 5 bases, J lost 10 bases, and 12 bases stayed unmatched. Per germline, CDR1 SGHTA and CDR2 FQGTGA. The CDR3 extends over 16 amino acids.

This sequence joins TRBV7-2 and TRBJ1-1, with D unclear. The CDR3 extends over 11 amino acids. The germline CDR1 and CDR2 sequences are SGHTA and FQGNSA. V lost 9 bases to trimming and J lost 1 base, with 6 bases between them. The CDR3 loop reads CASRGNTEAFF. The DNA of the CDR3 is TGTGCCAGTCGGGGGAACACTGAAGCTTTCTTT.